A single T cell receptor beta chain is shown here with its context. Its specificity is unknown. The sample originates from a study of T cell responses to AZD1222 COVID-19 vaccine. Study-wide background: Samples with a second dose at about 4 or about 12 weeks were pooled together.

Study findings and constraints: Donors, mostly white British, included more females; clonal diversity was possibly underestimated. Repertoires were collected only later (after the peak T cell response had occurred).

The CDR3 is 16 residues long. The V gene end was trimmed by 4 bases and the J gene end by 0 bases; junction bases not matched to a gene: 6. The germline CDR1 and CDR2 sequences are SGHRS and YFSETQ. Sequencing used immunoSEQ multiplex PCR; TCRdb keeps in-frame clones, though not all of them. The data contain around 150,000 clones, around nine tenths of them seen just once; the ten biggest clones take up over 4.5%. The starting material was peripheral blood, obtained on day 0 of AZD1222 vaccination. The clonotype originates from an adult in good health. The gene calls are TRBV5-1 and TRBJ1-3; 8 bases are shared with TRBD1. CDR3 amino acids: CASSVAGTGSGNTIYF. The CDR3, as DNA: TGCGCCAGCAGCGTTGCCGGGACAGGCTCTGGAAACACCATATATTTT.